This T cell receptor beta chain was identified in a study of blood T cell repertoires in COVID-19. Looking at the study overall: Specimens from acute and convalescent COVID-19 originated in the United States, Italy and Spain. The cDNA or gDNA used as material had been derived from T cells, B-cell-depleted T cells, or PBMCs.

Germline lookup yields CDR1 SEHNR and CDR2 FQNEAQ (reference sequence). Trimming stripped 5 bases from V and 3 bases from J, with 19 bases between. The CDR3 is 16 amino acids. Per the study methods: The assay estimated nucleated cells by amplifying reference gene primers. Libraries were prepared by immunoSEQ multiplex PCR; TCRdb keeps only in-frame clonotypes and omits some of them. V and J calls and clone size are those listed in that table; D and trimming were worked out from the DNA. The repertoire holds some 270,000 clones, 86% seen once, with roughly 1.6% in the top ten. The clonotype originates from a woman in her fifties or sixties who had recovered from COVID-19. V gene TRBV7-9 combines with J gene TRBJ1-1, with a possible D match to TRBD1 (6 bases). Specimen: peripheral blood. The DNA of the CDR3 is TGTGCCAGCAGCCCTCGAAGTTCCTCAGGGGACACTGAAGCTTTCTTT. This translates into CASSPRSSSGDTEAFF.